This T cell receptor (beta chain) was identified during a study of T cells in women clearing cervical HPV infection (dated by TCRdb to 2016 to 2018). Looking at the study overall: Cases were some 24 women with histologically confirmed HPV16-related CIN3 or worse, including 2 invasive cancers. Cases and controls were matched on age within five years and on year of sample collection. Median age was roughly 32 years in cases versus roughly 37 in controls, and baseline characteristics did not differ significantly. Nested within Costa Rica's Guanacaste HPV Natural History Study, an exploratory proof-of-principle case-control study compared TCR repertoires across cervical HPV16 outcomes. Among cases, blood sampling occurred a median of about 150 days after lesion detection, with an interquartile range of roughly 90 to 200 days. Controls were around 25 women whose single incident HPV16 infection cleared within 12 months without precancer or cancer developing. In the parent cohort, about 10,000 women aged 18 or older were enrolled in Guanacaste, Costa Rica, during about 1993 to 1994 and then followed for less than 8 years. Five blinded duplicates per group were added as quality controls, giving approximately 60 samples: some 50 participants and 10 replicates. Since HLA typing was available for only a few women, HLA type could not be ruled out as a confounder. Blood from cases was collected at the visit at which the lesion was first identified, whereas blood from controls was collected once infection was no longer detected. Results and caveats for the whole study, not just this receptor: TRBV6-7 relative abundance was lower in cases than in controls (approximately 0.11% versus 0.16%; Bonferroni P = 0.0008). Because T-cell numbers per sample were unknown, differences in richness could reflect varying T-cell content rather than repertoire biology. The cross-sectional design could not show whether the associations came before the infection or were a result of it, and neither effector/memory subsets nor HPV-specific T cells were isolated. Across sequencing depths, CIN3+ cases showed significantly higher TCR repertoire richness than controls, but evenness did not differ between the groups. By combining richness with V gene abundances, random forest classifiers separated cases from controls with an estimated AUC of just over 0.8.

CDR1 PRHDT and CDR2 FYEKMQ were looked up in the germline V gene (reference sequence). V is shortened by 5 bases, J by 7 bases, and the region joining them spans 12 bases. The CDR3 has 13 amino acids, counting the end cysteine and phenylalanine. Part of the CDR3 DNA is given, 30 bases translated from base 1. TCR beta CDR3 regions were amplified by multiplex PCR using the immunoSEQ assay from an average of roughly 1,100 ng genomic DNA per sample. To correct primer bias, the assay used a complete synthetic TCR repertoire to set an amplification baseline. The amplicons were sequenced on the Illumina platform. The authors' pipeline ran thus. Sequences were error-corrected by clustering with frequency ratios and a modified nearest-neighbor algorithm and were then analyzed in the immunoSEQ Analyzer with IMGT gene definitions. At each rarefaction depth, TCR richness and evenness were averaged over 20 rarefaction repeats, and samples with fewer sequences than the depth were excluded. Relative abundances of V, D and J genes were compared between groups using Wilcoxon rank sum tests, with FDR correction applied. For the blinded duplicates, the intraclass correlation was roughly 96% for TCR richness and averaged roughly 75% across roughly 69 gene segments. Sourced from immuneACCESS, this table was stored by TCRdb with only in-frame sequences that have V and J called. A share of the clones is absent; for the studies checked, an unresolved V gene accounts for under half, and the remainder has no known explanation. The D gene and trimming were derived from the DNA, and the V and J assignments and clone size from that table. The sample has about 30,000 clones on record. 3.5% to 4.5% of the sample goes to the ten largest clones.

Details on this clone: The antigen this receptor binds is unknown. The read ends 3 residues early relative to the CDR3; the germline J gene fills the gap.

Every participant had a single incident cervical HPV16 infection, and prevalent HPV16 infections were excluded. Cervical HPV DNA was detected by MY09/MY11 PCR and genotyped by dot-blot hybridization. Around 15 mL of heparinized blood was centrifuged, after which the buffy coat was aliquoted, frozen at -30 degrees C, and then stored at -80 degrees C. QIAGEN kits were used to extract genomic DNA from the buffy coat specimens. This receptor was taken from a woman aged 18 to 75 with a cervical HPV16 infection that either progressed to CIN3+ or cleared (not recorded which). Rearrangement joined TRBV13 to TRBJ2-1; a tentative D match to TRBD2 spans 5 bases. The sequenced sample consisted of blood buffy coat. The covered CDR3 bases are TGTGCCAGCAGCCCGACTACCCCGAATGAG. This gives the protein CASSPTTPNE. The full-length CDR3 reads as CASSPTTPNEQFF.